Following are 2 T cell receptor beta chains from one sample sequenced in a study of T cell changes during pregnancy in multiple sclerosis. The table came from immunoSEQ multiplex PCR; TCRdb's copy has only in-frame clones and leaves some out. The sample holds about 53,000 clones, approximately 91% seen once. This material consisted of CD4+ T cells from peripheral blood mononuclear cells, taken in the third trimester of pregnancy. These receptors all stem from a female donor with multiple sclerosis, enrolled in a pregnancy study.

CDR3 protein: CATSRVEVGGHDYTF. DNA for the CDR3: TGTGCCACCAGCAGAGTAGAAGTAGGAGGGCACGACTACACCTTC. The rearrangement uses TRBV15 and TRBJ1-2; D not resolved. The V gene's germline CDR1 is LNHNV and CDR2 YYDKDF (reference sequence). CDR3 length: 15 residues. The V end lost 1 base, the J end lost 10 bases, and 19 bases lay between the germline ends.

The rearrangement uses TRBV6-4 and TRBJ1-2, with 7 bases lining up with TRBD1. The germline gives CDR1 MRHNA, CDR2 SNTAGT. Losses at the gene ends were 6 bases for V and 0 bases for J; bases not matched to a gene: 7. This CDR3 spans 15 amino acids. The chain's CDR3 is CASREGATANYGYTF. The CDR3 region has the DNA TGTGCCAGCAGGGAGGGGGCGACGGCTAACTATGGCTACACCTTC.